What follows is one T cell receptor (beta chain) and its context. This CDR3 spans 14 amino acids. The germline V and J ends were trimmed by 6 bases and 1 base, with 12 bases remaining between them. The data stem from a study of human T cells and chemical hapten exposure. Time point noted: patch test 1, 2 weeks after DPC sensitization. The treatment denotes: therapeutic diphenylcyclopropenone sensitization with weekly scalp DPC. The library tagged individual cDNA molecules with unique molecular identifiers. TCRdb itself ran the RACE reads through MiXCR, one entry per CDR3 protein. The sample records about 340,000 distinct CDR3 sequences, approximately 6.3% being singletons.

Sequenced here: whole blood, sampled in connection with sensitization to the hapten diphenylcyclopropenone (DPC). The V gene is TRBV12-3 or TRBV12-4, the J gene TRBJ1-1; no clear D gene. This sequence was found in a woman aged 18-30 years with alopecia areata. Some clones in this sample may be carry-over from other donors' samples. The CDR3 nucleotides are TGTGCCAGCAGCCGAGTTTGGCAGAACACTGAAGCTTTCTTT. Its protein is CASSRVWQNTEAFF.